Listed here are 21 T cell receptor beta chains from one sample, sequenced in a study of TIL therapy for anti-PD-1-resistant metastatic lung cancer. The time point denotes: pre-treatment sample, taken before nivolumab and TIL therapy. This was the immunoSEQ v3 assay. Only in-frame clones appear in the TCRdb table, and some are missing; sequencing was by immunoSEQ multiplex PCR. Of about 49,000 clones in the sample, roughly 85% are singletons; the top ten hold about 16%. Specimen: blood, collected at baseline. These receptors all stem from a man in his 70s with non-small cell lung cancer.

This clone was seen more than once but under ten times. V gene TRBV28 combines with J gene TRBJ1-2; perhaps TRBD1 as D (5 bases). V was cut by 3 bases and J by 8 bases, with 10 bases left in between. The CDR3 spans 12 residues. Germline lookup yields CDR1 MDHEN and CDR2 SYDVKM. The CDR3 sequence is CASSFSGEGYTF. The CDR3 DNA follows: TGTGCCAGCAGTTTTTCGGGGGAAGGCTACACCTTC.

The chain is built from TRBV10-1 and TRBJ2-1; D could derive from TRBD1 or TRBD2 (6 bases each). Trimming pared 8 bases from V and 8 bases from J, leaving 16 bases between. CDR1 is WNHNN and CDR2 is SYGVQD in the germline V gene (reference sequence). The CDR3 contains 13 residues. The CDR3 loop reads CASAGRGAYEQFF. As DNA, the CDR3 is TGCGCCAGCGCTGGAAGGGGGGCCTATGAGCAGTTCTTC.

The CDR3 DNA follows: TGTGCCAGCAGCCCGAAGGACAGGGTACATGAAAAACTGTTTTTT. It codes for CASSPKDRVHEKLFF. The genes are TRBV5-5 and TRBJ1-4; TRBD1 matches at 8 bases. CDR3 length: 15 residues. V dropped 4 bases and J dropped 6; count of bases not matched to a gene: 8. The germline V gene has CDR1 SGHKS and CDR2 YYEKEE (reference sequence).

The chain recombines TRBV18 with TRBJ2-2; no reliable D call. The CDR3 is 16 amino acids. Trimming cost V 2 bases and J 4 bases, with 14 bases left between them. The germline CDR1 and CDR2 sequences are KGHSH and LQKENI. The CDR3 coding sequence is TGTGCCAGCTCACCAGCTCTGAACAGAGGCACCGGGGAGCTGTTTTTT. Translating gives CASSPALNRGTGELFF. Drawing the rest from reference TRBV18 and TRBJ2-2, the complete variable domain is NAGVMQNPRHLVRRRGQEARLRCSPMKGHSHVYWYRQLPEEGLKFMVYLQKENIIDESGMPKERFSAEFPKEGPSILRIQQVVRGDSAAYFCASSPALNRGTGELFFGEGSRLTVL.

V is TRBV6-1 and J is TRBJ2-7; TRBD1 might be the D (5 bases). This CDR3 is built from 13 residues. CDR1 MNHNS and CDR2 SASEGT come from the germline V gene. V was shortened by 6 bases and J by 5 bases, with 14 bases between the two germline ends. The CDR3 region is CASRPKGWNEQYF. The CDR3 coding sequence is TGTGCCAGCAGACCGAAGGGGTGGAACGAGCAGTACTTC.

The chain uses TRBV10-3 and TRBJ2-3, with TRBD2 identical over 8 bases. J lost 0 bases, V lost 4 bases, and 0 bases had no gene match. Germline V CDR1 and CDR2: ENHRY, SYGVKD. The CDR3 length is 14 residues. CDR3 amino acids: CAISVAGSTDTQYF. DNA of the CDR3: TGTGCCATCAGTGTAGCGGGAAGCACAGATACGCAGTATTTT.

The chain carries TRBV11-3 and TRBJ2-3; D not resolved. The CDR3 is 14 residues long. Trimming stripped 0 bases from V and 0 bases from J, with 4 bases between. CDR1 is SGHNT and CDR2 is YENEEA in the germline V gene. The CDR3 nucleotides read TGTGCCAGCAGCTTAGATCAAAGCACAGATACGCAGTATTTT. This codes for CASSLDQSTDTQYF. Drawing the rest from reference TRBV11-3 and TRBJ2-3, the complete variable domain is EAGVVQSPRYKIIEKKQPVAFWCNPISGHNTLYWYLQNLGQGPELLIRYENEEAVDDSQLPKDRFSAERLKGVDSTLKIQPAELGDSAVYLCASSLDQSTDTQYFGPGTRLTVL.

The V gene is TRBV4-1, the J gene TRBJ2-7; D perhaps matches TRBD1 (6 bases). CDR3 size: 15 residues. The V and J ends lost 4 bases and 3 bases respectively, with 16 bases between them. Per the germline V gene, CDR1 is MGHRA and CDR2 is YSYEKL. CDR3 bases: TGCGCCAGCAGCCCAAAGAGCAGGGGTTACTACGAGCAGTACTTC. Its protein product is CASSPKSRGYYEQYF.

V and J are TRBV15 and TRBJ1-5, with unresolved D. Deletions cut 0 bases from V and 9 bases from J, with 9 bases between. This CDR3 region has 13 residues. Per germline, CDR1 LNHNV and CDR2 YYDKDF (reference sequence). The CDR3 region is CATSRDREGPQHF. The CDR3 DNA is TGTGCCACCAGCAGAGATCGGGAGGGGCCCCAGCATTTT.

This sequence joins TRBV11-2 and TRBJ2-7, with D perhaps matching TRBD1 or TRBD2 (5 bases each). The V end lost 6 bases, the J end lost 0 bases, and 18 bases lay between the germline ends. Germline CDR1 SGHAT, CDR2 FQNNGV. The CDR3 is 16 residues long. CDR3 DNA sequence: TGTGCCAGCAGGTTTCTGAGGGGAAGGACCTCCTACGAGCAGTACTTC. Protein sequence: CASRFLRGRTSYEQYF.

The CDR3 DNA reads as TGTGCCAGCAGCCGGTTGCCTGGAGAGACCCAGTACTTC. It is translated as CASSRLPGETQYF. The chain combines TRBV5-4 with TRBJ2-5; D ambiguous. This CDR3 contains 13 residues. Trimming cost V 4 bases and J 4 bases, with 11 bases left between them. Germline CDR1 is SGHNT and CDR2 is YYREEE (reference sequence).

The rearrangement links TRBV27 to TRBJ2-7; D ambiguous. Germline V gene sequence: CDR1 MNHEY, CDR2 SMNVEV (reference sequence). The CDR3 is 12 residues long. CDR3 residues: CYPRQATYEQYF. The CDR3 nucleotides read TGTTACCCGAGGCAGGCCACCTACGAGCAGTACTTC.

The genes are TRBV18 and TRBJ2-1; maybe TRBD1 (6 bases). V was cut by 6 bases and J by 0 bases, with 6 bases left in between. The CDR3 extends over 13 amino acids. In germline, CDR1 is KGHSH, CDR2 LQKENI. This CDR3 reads CASSTGSYNEQFF. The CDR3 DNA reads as TGTGCCAGCTCGACAGGCTCCTACAATGAGCAGTTCTTC. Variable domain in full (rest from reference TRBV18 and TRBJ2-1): NAGVMQNPRHLVRRRGQEARLRCSPMKGHSHVYWYRQLPEEGLKFMVYLQKENIIDESGMPKERFSAEFPKEGPSILRIQQVVRGDSAAYFCASSTGSYNEQFFGPGTRLTVL.

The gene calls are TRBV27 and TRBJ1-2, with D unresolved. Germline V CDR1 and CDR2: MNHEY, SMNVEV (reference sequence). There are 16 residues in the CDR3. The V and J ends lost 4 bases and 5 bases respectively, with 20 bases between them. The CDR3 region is CASSSLSGRSPYGYTF. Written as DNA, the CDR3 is TGTGCCAGCAGTTCACTTAGTGGACGCAGCCCGTATGGCTACACCTTC.

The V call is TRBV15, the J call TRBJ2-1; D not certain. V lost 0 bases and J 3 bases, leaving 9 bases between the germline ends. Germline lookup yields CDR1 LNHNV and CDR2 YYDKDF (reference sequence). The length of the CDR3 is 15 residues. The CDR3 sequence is CATSRDRASYNEQFF. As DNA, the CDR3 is TGTGCCACCAGCAGAGATAGGGCCAGCTACAATGAGCAGTTCTTC.

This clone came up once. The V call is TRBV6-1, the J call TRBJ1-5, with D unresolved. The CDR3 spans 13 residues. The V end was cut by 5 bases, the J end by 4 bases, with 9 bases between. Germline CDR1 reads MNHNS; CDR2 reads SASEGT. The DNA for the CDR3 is TGTGCCAGCAGTCTCAATTTTAATCAGCCCCAGCATTTT. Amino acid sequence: CASSLNFNQPQHF.

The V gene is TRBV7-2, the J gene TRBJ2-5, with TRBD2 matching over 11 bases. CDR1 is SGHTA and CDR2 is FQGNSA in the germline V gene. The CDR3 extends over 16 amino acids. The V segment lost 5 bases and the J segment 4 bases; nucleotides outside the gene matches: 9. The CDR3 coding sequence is TGTGCCAGCAGCAATAGCGGGAGGGTCGGGGGAGAGACCCAGTACTTC. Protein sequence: CASSNSGRVGGETQYF.

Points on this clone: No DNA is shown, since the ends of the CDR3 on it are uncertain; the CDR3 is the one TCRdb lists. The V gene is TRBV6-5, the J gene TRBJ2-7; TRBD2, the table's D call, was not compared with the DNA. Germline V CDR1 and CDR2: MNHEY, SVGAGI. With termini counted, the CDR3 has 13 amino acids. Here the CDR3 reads CASSSSRAGEQYF.

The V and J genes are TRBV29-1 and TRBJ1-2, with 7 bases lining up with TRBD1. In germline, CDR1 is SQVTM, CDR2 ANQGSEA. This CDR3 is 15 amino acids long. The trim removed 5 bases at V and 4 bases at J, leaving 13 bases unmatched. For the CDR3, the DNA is TGCAGCGTTTCTTGGAACAGGGGCGCTGGCTATGGCTACACCTTC. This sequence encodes CSVSWNRGAGYGYTF.

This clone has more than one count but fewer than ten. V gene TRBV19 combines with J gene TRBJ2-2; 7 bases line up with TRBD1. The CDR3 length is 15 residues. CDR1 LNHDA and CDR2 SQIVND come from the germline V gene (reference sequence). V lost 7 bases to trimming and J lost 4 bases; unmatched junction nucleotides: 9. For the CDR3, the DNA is TGTGCCAGTACCGCACAGGGGACGGGCACCGGGGAGCTGTTTTTT. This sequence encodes CASTAQGTGTGELFF.

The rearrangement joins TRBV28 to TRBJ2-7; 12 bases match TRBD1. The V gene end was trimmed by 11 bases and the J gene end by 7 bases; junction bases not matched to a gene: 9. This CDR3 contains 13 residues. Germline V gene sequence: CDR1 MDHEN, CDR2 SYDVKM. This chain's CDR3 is CAVPGTGGTEQYF. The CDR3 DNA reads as TGTGCCGTGCCCGGGACAGGGGGCACGGAGCAGTACTTC.